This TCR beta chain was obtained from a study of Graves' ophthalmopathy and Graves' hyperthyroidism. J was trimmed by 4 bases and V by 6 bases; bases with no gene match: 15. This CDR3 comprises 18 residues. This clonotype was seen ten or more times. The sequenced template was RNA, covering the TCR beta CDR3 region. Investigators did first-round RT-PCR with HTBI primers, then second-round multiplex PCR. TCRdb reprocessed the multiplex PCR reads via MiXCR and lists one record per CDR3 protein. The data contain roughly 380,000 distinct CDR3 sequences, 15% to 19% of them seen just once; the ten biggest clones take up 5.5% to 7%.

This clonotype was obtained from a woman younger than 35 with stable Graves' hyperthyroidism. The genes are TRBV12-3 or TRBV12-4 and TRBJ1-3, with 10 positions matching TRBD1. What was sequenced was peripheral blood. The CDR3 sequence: CASSPWRDRGPGGNTIYF. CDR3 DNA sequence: TGTGCCAGCAGCCCGTGGCGGGACAGGGGCCCGGGGGGAAACACCATATATTTT.